This T cell receptor (beta chain) was profiled in a study of CD8+ T cells in alopecia areata. Study context: Each of the treated patients was given oral tofacitinib, 5 to 10 mg twice daily, for moderate-to-severe alopecia areata. Study-level points and caveats: In scalp samples, resident alphabeta T cells of normal skin are also sequenced.

This clone was picked up a small number of times. What it binds is unknown. Alopecia areata patients provided lesional scalp punch biopsies and peripheral blood. Extracted RNA was reverse transcribed, and the resulting cDNA served as sequencing template. Method: immunoSEQ multiplex PCR; TCRdb's copy keeps in-frame clones and lacks some. The sample yields 150,000 to 200,000 clones, approximately 70% seen once. The CDR3 sequence is 16 residues long. Trimming removed 1 base at V and 2 bases at J, with 9 bases between. Germline CDR1 PRHDT, CDR2 FYEKMQ (reference sequence). The starting material was CD8+ T cells sorted from blood, obtained at week 0. The clonotype comes from a human donor with alopecia areata. The rearrangement joins TRBV13 to TRBJ2-6; the D is unclear. In DNA form, the CDR3 reads TGTGCCAGCAGCTTAGAGACCTTGGCTGGGGCCAACGTCCTGACTTTC. Translated, it gives CASSLETLAGANVLTF.